This TCR beta chain was retrieved from a study of prognosis after radiotherapy for stage I lung cancer. Overall study context: Not a single patient was given any concurrent therapy alongside stereotactic body radiotherapy, also referred to as SBRT. Points from the study as a whole: Differences in TRBV and TRBJ gene usage were reportedly observed between patients with and without metastases.

The CDR3 sequence is 14 residues long. Germline loops: CDR1 SGHDN, CDR2 FVKESK. V lost 3 bases to trimming and J lost 2 bases, with 11 bases between them. Two-round multiplex PCR, the amplification method, yielded TCR beta CDR3 from genomic DNA. Round-one PCR had primers specific to each TRBV and TRBJ gene. TCRdb redid the calling of the multiplex PCR reads with MiXCR, one entry per CDR3 protein. Here the sample spans over 8,500 distinct CDR3 sequences, around 62% being singletons. Concerning this clonotype: Its target is unknown.

The receptor comes from a donor over 45 with non-small cell lung cancer. Specimen: PBMCs, collected before or after stereotactic body radiation therapy (not recorded which). The V call is TRBV14, the J call TRBJ2-7; D is unresolved. The CDR3 DNA reads TGTGCCAGCAGCCATGCCGGGTTCGCCTACGAGCAGTACTTC. Its protein is CASSHAGFAYEQYF.